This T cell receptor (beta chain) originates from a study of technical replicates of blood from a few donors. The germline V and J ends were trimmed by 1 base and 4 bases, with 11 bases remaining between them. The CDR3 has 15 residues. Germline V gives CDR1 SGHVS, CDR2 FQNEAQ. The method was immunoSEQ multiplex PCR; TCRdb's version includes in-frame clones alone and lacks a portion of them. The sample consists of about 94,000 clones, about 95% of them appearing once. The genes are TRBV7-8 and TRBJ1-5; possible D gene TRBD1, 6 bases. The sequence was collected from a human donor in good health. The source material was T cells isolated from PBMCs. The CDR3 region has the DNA TGTGCCAGCAGCTTAGTTGTAACAGGGAATCAGCCCCAGCATTTT. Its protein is CASSLVVTGNQPQHF.